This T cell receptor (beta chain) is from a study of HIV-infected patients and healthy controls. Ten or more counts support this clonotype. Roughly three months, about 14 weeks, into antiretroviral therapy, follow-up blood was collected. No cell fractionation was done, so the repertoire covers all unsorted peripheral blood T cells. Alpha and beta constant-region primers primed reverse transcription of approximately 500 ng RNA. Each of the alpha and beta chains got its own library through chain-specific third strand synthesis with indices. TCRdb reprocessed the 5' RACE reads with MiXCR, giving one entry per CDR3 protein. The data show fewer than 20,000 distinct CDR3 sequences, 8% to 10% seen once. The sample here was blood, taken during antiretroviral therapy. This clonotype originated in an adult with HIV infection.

In DNA, the CDR3 is TGTGCCAGCAGACTTGGCCAGGGTTCAAGTCAGCCCCAGCATTTT. Its translation: CASRLGQGSSQPQHF. The rearrangement links TRBV2 to TRBJ1-5, with D possibly being TRBD1 (5 bases). Trimming cost V 6 bases and J 6 bases, with 18 bases left between them. The CDR3 totals 15 residues. Germline V CDR1 and CDR2: SNHLY, FYNNEI.